This T cell receptor beta chain appears in the sequencing data of a study of patients and donors after allogeneic stem cell transplantation (dated by TCRdb to 2020 to 2021). About this clonotype itself: Its target antigen remains unknown. Per-nucleotide qualities are absent, and no much larger clonotype sits a single base away.

Taken from the germline V gene, the CDR1 and CDR2 loops are MNHNS and SASEGT. The CDR3 starts with the cysteine, ends with the phenylalanine, and has 15 residues. Only the CDR3 region is kept as DNA, spanning 45 bases read in frame from base 1. V was cut back by 5 bases and J by 0 bases, leaving a gap of 13 bases between them. Libraries were built with RT-PCR. The sample was run on a NextSeq 550. Using fastp trimming at Q25 and MiXCR clonotype assembly, TCRdb reanalyzed the public sequencing data and kept in-frame beta chains. All rows with the same CDR3 protein become a single entry with the most common DNA and genes. The sample table shows about a million distinct CDR3 sequences, and about 20% are seen once. In total, the top ten clones hold under 6.5% of the sample.

Sequenced: blood, either unsorted or a sorted T cell fraction (not recorded which). The chain employs TRBV6-1 and TRBJ1-1; TRBD1 is perhaps the D gene, given 5 matching bases. This TCR came from a human donor who was either an allogeneic HSCT recipient or a stem cell or donor lymphocyte infusion donor (not recorded which). It is not recorded whose cells these are; they may come from a transplant donor. The nucleotides read TGTGCCAGCAGTAAGACAGTTTTTATGAACACTGAAGCTTTCTTT. It specifies CASSKTVFMNTEAFF.